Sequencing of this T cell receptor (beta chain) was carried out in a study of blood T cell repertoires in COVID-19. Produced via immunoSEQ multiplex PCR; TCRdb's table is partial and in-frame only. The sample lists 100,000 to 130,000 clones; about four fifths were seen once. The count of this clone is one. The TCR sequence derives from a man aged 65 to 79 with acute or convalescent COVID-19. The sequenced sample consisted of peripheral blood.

The CDR3 protein is CASTWTGGNPYEQYF. Here the CDR3 DNA reads TGTGCCAGCACCTGGACAGGGGGGAATCCCTACGAGCAGTACTTC. The chain uses TRBV6-5 and TRBJ2-7; 10 positions match TRBD1. The V gene end was trimmed by 7 bases and the J gene end by 2 bases; junction bases not matched to a gene: 8. The CDR3 totals 15 residues. Germline assignment: CDR1 MNHEY and CDR2 SVGAGI.